Listed below are T cell receptor beta chains from one sample, sequenced in a study of radiation and T cells in renal cell carcinoma. Profiled with immunoSEQ multiplex PCR; TCRdb holds only in-frame clones, not every one. The sample lists about 170,000 clones; roughly nine tenths were seen once. The specimen comprised blood, sampled from a patient whose treatment included radiotherapy and nephrectomy. The source of these receptors is a woman between 50 and 59 years old with renal cell carcinoma. Both conserved end residues are part of each CDR3. Fields, in order: V gene, clone size, D gene, J gene, CDR3 DNA, CDR3 protein. A D gene is named only where the DNA matches it firmly. Rows may omit the clone size; those that give it use once, few, many or a size class.

>TRBV30|NA|TRBD2|TRBJ2-3
TGTGCCTGGAGGGAGCGGGGGGGCACAGATACGCAGTATTTT
CAWRERGGTDTQYF
>TRBV10-3|NA|NA|TRBJ1-6
TGTGCCATCAGAGGACCCGGCTATAATTCACCCCTCCACTTT
CAIRGPGYNSPLHF
>TRBV28|NA|TRBD1|TRBJ1-2
TGTGCCAGCACCAGGGGGACAGACTTTGGCTACACCTTC
CASTRGTDFGYTF
>TRBV5-4|NA|TRBD1|TRBJ1-5
TGTGCCAGCAGCTCGGACAGGCCCGGCGAGCCCCAGCATTTT
CASSSDRPGEPQHF
>TRBV7-9|few|TRBD1|TRBJ2-1
TGTGCCAGCAGCTTAAACAGGGGCTCCTACAATGAGCAGTTCTTC
CASSLNRGSYNEQFF
>TRBV5-1|NA|NA|TRBJ2-7
TGCGCCAGCAGCTGCCCAATCGAGCAGTACTTC
CASSCPIEQYF
>TRBV19|NA|NA|TRBJ1-1
TGTGCCAGTAGTATTGCTTTGAACACTGAAGCTTTCTTT
CASSIALNTEAFF
>TRBV6-1|once|TRBD1|TRBJ1-1
TGTGCCAGTAGGGGACAGGGGTCTCGCACTGAAGCTTTCTTT
CASRGQGSRTEAFF
>TRBV19|NA|NA|TRBJ2-1
TGTGCCAGTAGCCCCGTCAACAATGAGCAGTTCTTC
CASSPVNNEQFF
>TRBV19|NA|NA|TRBJ1-6
TGTGCCAGTAGTTCGTCCTACAGGTCACCCCTCCACTTT
CASSSSYRSPLHF
>TRBV30|NA|NA|TRBJ1-2
TGTGCCTGGAGTGTACTGGAGACGGCCCCTTTTCATGGCTACACCTTC
CAWSVLETAPFHGYTF
>TRBV6-1|NA|NA|TRBJ2-7
TGTGCCAGCATCCCCAGGTTGGGGGAGCAGTACTTC
CASIPRLGEQYF
>TRBV25-1|NA|NA|TRBJ1-1
TGTGCCAGCAGCGCTCCGGGCATGAACACTGAAGCTTTCTTT
CASSAPGMNTEAFF
>TRBV9|once|TRBD1|TRBJ2-7
TGTGCCAGCAGCCCGGGACAGGGGGGCTCCTACGAGCAGTACTTC
CASSPGQGGSYEQYF
>TRBV6-1|NA|NA|TRBJ1-4
TGTGCCAGCAGACGCCTTGCAACTAATGAAAAACTGTTTTTT
CASRRLATNEKLFF
>TRBV19|NA|TRBD2|TRBJ2-3
TGTGCCAGTAGTATCCTGGGGGGGATTAGCACAGATACGCAGTATTTT
CASSILGGISTDTQYF
>TRBV15|NA|NA|TRBJ2-7
TGTGCCACCAGCAGAGGGGGAAGTAGACTCTACGAGCAGTACTTC
CATSRGGSRLYEQYF
>TRBV5-1|NA|NA|TRBJ2-5
TGCGCCAGCAGCTTGGATCTGGGAGGAGAGACCCAGTACTTC
CASSLDLGGETQYF
>TRBV7-2|NA|NA|TRBJ1-1
TGTGCCAGCAGTTTCGACCTGAACACTGAAGCTTTCTTT
CASSFDLNTEAFF
>TRBV6-1|NA|NA|TRBJ2-3
TGTGCCAGCAGATTTCGAGGGGGTTTCGGAGATACGCAGTATTTT
CASRFRGGFGDTQYF
>TRBV5-1|NA|NA|TRBJ1-4
TGCGCCAGCAGCTTACTGGGGATGAATGAAAAACTGTTTTTT
CASSLLGMNEKLFF
>TRBV11-3|NA|NA|TRBJ2-6
TGTGCCAGCAGCTATAGAGCAGGTGCTGGGGCCAACGTCCTGACTTTC
CASSYRAGAGANVLTF
>TRBV5-1|once|TRBD2|TRBJ2-3
TGCGCCAGCAGCCCCCGGACTAGCGGGGGGTTAACAGATACGCAGTATTTT
CASSPRTSGGLTDTQYF
>TRBV4-2|NA|NA|TRBJ2-3
TGTGCCAGCAGCCAAGGCTATGGCGGGGGCGCAGATACGCAGTATTTT
CASSQGYGGGADTQYF
>TRBV5-1|NA|NA|TRBJ2-7
TGCGCCAGCAGCCGGGGCGGACAAGCCTACGAGCAGTACTTC
CASSRGGQAYEQYF
>TRBV6-4|NA|TRBD1|TRBJ1-5
TGTGCCAGCAGTGGGACAGGGGGTATGGATAGCAATCAGCCCCAGCATTTT
CASSGTGGMDSNQPQHF
>TRBV2|NA|TRBD1|TRBJ1-1
TGTGCCAGCCGCCGGGACAGGGGTTTAGCTTTCTTT
CASRRDRGLAFF
>TRBV19|NA|NA|TRBJ1-4
TGTGCCAGTAGTACCTTTCGGACAACAACTAATGAAAAACTGTTTTTT
CASSTFRTTTNEKLFF
>TRBV6-1|NA|NA|TRBJ2-3
TGTGCCAGCAGTGAGATTGGACTAAGGACAGATACGCAGTATTTT
CASSEIGLRTDTQYF
>TRBV2|NA|TRBD1|TRBJ1-3
TGTGCCAGCAGTGATCCTCGCAGGGGGACAGTCTCTGGAAACACCATATATTTT
CASSDPRRGTVSGNTIYF
>TRBV20-1|NA|TRBD2|TRBJ2-1
TGCAGTGGGACTAGCAGGAATGAGCAGTTCTTC
CSGTSRNEQFF
>TRBV18|NA|TRBD1|TRBJ2-1
TGTGCCAGCTCACCAGGACAGGGGGCTTACAATGAGCAGTTCTTC
CASSPGQGAYNEQFF
>TRBV7-9|NA|NA|TRBJ2-5
TGTGCCAGCAGCTCCGAAACGACGGGGCTACAAGAGACCCAGTACTTC
CASSSETTGLQETQYF
>TRBV19|NA|TRBD1|TRBJ1-2
TGTGCCAGTAGCCGGACAGGGGTAGGGGACTATGGCTACACCTTC
CASSRTGVGDYGYTF
>TRBV5-1|NA|NA|TRBJ2-2
TGCGCCAGCAGCTTGTCGGTCACCGGGGAGCTGTTTTTT
CASSLSVTGELFF
>TRBV5-1|few|NA|TRBJ1-2
TGCGCCAGCAGCTTGGAGGAAGGTGGCTACACCTTC
CASSLEEGGYTF
>TRBV5-1|NA|NA|TRBJ2-7
TGCGCCAGCAGCCTTACGGTTACCTACGAGCAGTACTTC
CASSLTVTYEQYF
>TRBV7-2|NA|TRBD1|TRBJ1-1
TGTGCCAGCAGCATGCTGTTCCGTCGGGACAGGGGTCTGAACACTGAAGCTTTCTTT
CASSMLFRRDRGLNTEAFF
>TRBV6-1|NA|TRBD1|TRBJ2-7
TGTGCCAGCATTCGGACAGGGGGCACATACGAGCAGTACTTC
CASIRTGGTYEQYF
>TRBV9|NA|TRBD1|TRBJ2-7
TGTGCCAGCAGCGTAGGGGACAGGGACTACGAGCAGTACTTC
CASSVGDRDYEQYF
>TRBV18|NA|NA|TRBJ1-4
TGTGCCAGCTCACCACAAAGGGGAGGTGAAAAACTGTTTTTT
CASSPQRGGEKLFF
>TRBV5-1|NA|NA|TRBJ1-1
TGCGCCAGCAGTTTGGACAGACCACCCGATGAAGCTTTCTTT
CASSLDRPPDEAFF
>TRBV25-1|NA|NA|TRBJ1-1
TGTGCCAGCAGTGGGGAGGGGGGGAACACTGAAGCTTTCTTT
CASSGEGGNTEAFF
>TRBV7-2|NA|NA|TRBJ1-6
TGTGCCAGCAGCTTTGTTCGCACCCGAAATTCACCCCTCCACTTT
CASSFVRTRNSPLHF
>TRBV7-9|NA|NA|TRBJ2-2
TGTGCCAGCAGCTTAGGGATTGACGGGGAGCTGTTTTTT
CASSLGIDGELFF
>TRBV7-2|NA|TRBD1|TRBJ1-2
TGTGCCAGCAGCTTAGCGGGACAGGGGGTCTATGGCTACACCTTC
CASSLAGQGVYGYTF
>TRBV9|NA|NA|TRBJ2-1
TGTGCCAGCAGCCTAGGGACATTCGGTGAGCAGTTCTTC
CASSLGTFGEQFF
>TRBV19|NA|TRBD2|TRBJ2-1
TGTGCCAGTAGTATCCCTCCTAAACTAGCGGGGCGATACAATGAGCAGTTCTTC
CASSIPPKLAGRYNEQFF
>TRBV5-1|NA|NA|TRBJ2-5
TGCGCCAGCAGCTTCGGGACCCCAGTCGGGGAGACCCAGTACTTC
CASSFGTPVGETQYF
>TRBV18|NA|NA|TRBJ1-4
TGTGCCAGCTCACAGGGGACTAATGAAAAACTGTTTTTT
CASSQGTNEKLFF
>TRBV5-1|NA|NA|TRBJ1-2
TGCGCCAGCAGCTTGGATGGAGGCAGCGCCTATGGCTACACCTTC
CASSLDGGSAYGYTF
>TRBV7-9|NA|TRBD1|TRBJ1-4
TGTGCCAGCAGTACCGGGACAGATGAAAAACTGTTTTTT
CASSTGTDEKLFF
>TRBV19|NA|TRBD1|TRBJ1-2
TGTGCCAGTAGTGTGGGACAGGCCTATGGCTACACCTTC
CASSVGQAYGYTF
>TRBV2|NA|NA|TRBJ2-7
TGTGCCAGCAGTGAACTCTCTAGCTCCTACGAGCAGTACTTC
CASSELSSSYEQYF
>TRBV27|NA|TRBD2|TRBJ2-1
TGTGCCAGCAGTTTTCGGGCTAGCGGGAACAATGAGCAGTTCTTC
CASSFRASGNNEQFF
>TRBV5-4|NA|NA|TRBJ1-1
TGTGCCAGCAGCTTGCGTGGGGTGAACACTGAAGCTTTCTTT
CASSLRGVNTEAFF
>TRBV5-5|NA|TRBD2|TRBJ2-7
TGTGCCAGCAGCGGAGGACTAGCGGGGGGGAGCTCCTACGAGCAGTACTTC
CASSGGLAGGSSYEQYF
>TRBV29-1|NA|TRBD1|TRBJ2-7
TGCAGCGCCCTAGGGACAGGACTCTACGAGCAGTACTTC
CSALGTGLYEQYF
>TRBV7-3|NA|NA|TRBJ1-5
TGTGCCAGCAGCCCCTCGGTGGGTCAGCCCCAGCATTTT
CASSPSVGQPQHF